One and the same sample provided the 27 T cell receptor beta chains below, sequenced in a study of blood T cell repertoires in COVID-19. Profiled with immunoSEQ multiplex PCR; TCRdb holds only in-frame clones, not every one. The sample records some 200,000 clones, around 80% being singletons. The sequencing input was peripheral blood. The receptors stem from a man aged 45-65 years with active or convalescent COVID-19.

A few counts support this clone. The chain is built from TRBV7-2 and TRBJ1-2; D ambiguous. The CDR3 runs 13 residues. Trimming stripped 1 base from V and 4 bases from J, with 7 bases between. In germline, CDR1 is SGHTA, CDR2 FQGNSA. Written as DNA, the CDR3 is TGTGCCAGCAGCTTAGACGGGTTCTATGGCTACACCTTC. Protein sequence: CASSLDGFYGYTF.

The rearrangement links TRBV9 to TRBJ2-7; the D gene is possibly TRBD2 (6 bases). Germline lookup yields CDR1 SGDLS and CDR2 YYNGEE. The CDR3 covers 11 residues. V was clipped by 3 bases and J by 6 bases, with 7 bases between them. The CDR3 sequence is CASSAGGEQYF. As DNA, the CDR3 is TGTGCCAGCAGCGCCGGGGGCGAGCAGTACTTC. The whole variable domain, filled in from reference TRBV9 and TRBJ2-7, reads DSGVTQTPKHLITATGQRVTLRCSPRSGDLSVYWYQQSLDQGLQFLIQYYNGEERAKGNILERFSAQQFPDLHSELNLSSLELGDSALYFCASSAGGEQYFGPGTRLTVT.

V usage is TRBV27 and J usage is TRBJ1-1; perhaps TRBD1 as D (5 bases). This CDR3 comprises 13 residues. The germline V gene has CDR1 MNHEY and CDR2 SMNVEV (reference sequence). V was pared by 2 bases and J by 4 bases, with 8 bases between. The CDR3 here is CASSLQGTTEAFF. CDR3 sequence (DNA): TGTGCCAGCAGTTTACAGGGAACCACTGAAGCTTTCTTT.

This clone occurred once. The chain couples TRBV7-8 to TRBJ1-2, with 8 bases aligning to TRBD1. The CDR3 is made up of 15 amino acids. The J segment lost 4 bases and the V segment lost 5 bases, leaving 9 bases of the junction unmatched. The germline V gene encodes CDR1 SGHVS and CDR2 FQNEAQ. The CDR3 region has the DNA TGTGCCAGCAGCCCTTCCCGACAGGGGACCTATGGCTACACCTTC. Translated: CASSPSRQGTYGYTF. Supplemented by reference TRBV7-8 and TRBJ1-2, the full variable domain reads GAGVSQSPRYKVAKRGQDVALRCDPISGHVSLFWYQQALGQGPEFLTYFQNEAQLDKSGLPSDRFFAERPEGSVSTLKIQRTQQEDSAVYLCASSPSRQGTYGYTFGSGTRLTVV.

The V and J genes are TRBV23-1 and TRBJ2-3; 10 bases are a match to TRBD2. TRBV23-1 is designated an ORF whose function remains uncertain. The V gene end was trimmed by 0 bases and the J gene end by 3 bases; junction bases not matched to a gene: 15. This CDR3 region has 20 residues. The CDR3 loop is CASSQSIRAGGPARTDTQYF. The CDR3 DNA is TGCGCCAGCAGTCAATCGATACGAGCGGGAGGGCCCGCGAGGACAGATACGCAGTATTTT.

The CDR3 DNA is TGTGCCACCAAATTTACCGGGACAGAGAGCTCTGGAAACACCATATATTTT. Its protein is CATKFTGTESSGNTIYF. The chain links TRBV21-1 to TRBJ1-3; TRBD1 reflects the table's D call only, with no check against the DNA. TRBV21-1 is annotated as a pseudogene. The CDR3 is made up of 17 amino acids.

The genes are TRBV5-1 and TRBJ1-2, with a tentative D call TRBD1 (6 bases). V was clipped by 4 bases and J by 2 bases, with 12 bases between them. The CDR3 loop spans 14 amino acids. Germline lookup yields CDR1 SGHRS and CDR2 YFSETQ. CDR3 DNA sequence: TGCGCCAGCAGCCAGGGACACCTGAACTATGGCTACACCTTC. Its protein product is CASSQGHLNYGYTF.

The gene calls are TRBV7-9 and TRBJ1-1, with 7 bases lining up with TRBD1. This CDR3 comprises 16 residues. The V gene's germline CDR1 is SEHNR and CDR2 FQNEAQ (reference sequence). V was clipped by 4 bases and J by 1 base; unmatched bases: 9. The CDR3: CASSYLVWTGNTEAFF. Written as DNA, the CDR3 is TGTGCCAGCAGCTACCTAGTGTGGACAGGGAACACTGAAGCTTTCTTT.

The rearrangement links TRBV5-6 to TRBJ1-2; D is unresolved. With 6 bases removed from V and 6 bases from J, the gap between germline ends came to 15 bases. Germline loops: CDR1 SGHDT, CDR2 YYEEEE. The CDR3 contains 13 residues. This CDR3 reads CASTLLGSHGYTF. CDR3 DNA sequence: TGTGCCAGCACCTTATTAGGGAGTCATGGCTACACCTTC.

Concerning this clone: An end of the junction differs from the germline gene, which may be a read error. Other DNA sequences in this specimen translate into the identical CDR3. CDR3 sequence (DNA): TGTGCTACCAGGGGGGCAGCCCAAGAGACCCAGTACTTC. It is translated as CATRGAAQETQYF. V usage is TRBV15 and J usage is TRBJ2-5; a possible D gene is TRBD1 (7 bases). The germline V gene has CDR1 LNHNV and CDR2 YYDKDF (reference sequence). The CDR3 is 13 residues long. The variable domain in full, completed from reference TRBV15 and TRBJ2-5, reads DAMVIQNPRYQVTQFGKPVTLSCSQTLNHNVMYWYQQKSSQAPKLLFHYYDKDFNNEADTPDNFQSRRPNTSFCFLDIRSPGLGDTAMYLCATRGAAQETQYFGPGTRLLVL.

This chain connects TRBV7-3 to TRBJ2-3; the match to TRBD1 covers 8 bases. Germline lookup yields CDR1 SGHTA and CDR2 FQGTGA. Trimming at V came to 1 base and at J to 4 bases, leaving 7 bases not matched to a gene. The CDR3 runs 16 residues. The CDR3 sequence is CASSLNGPGGPDTQYF. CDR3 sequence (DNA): TGTGCCAGCAGCTTAAACGGCCCAGGGGGCCCAGATACGCAGTATTTT.

The CDR3 sequence: CASTGDSSYNEQFF. The CDR3 DNA follows: TGTGCCAGTACCGGGGATAGCTCCTACAATGAGCAGTTCTTC. The chain uses TRBV19 and TRBJ2-1; D perhaps matches TRBD2 (5 bases). The CDR3 totals 14 residues. Germline CDR1 is LNHDA and CDR2 is SQIVND (reference sequence). Trimming took off 7 bases at V and 0 bases at J, with 10 bases between the two ends.

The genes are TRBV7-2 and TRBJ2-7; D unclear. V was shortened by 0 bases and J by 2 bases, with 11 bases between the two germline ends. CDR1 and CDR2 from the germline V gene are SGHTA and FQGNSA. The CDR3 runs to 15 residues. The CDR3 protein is CASSLAGYPTYEQYF. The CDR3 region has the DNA TGTGCCAGCAGCTTAGCCGGGTACCCCACCTACGAGCAGTACTTC. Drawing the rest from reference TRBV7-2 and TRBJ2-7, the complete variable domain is GAGVSQSPSNKVTEKGKDVELRCDPISGHTALYWYRQSLGQGLEFLIYFQGNSAPDKSGLPSDRFSAERTGGSVSTLTIQRTQQEDSAVYLCASSLAGYPTYEQYFGPGTRLTVT.

The CDR3 DNA reads as TGTGCCAGCAGCCAAGCAATAGGGACAGGGGTCTACAATGAGCAGTTCTTC. Protein sequence: CASSQAIGTGVYNEQFF. The chain is built from TRBV4-2 and TRBJ2-1, with 10 bases aligning to TRBD1. The CDR3 is made up of 17 amino acids. V lost 1 base to trimming and J lost 3 bases; unmatched junction nucleotides: 6. The germline CDR1 and CDR2 sequences are LGHNA and YNFKEQ.

This CDR3 is CASHSRGANGYTF. The CDR3 DNA reads as TGTGCCAGCCATTCTCGGGGGGCGAATGGCTACACCTTC. The chain links TRBV28 to TRBJ1-2, with D perhaps matching TRBD1 (6 bases). CDR3 length equals 13 residues. Germline V gives CDR1 MDHEN, CDR2 SYDVKM. V was pared by 8 bases and J by 6 bases, with 16 bases between.

For the CDR3, the DNA is TGTGCCAGCAGCTGGGGGACAACTGAAGCTTTCTTT. Translated: CASSWGTTEAFF. The chain combines TRBV5-4 with TRBJ1-1; perhaps TRBD1 as D (6 bases). Germline CDR1 and CDR2: SGHNT and YYREEE (reference sequence). V was trimmed by 3 bases and J by 5 bases, leaving 8 bases between them. CDR3 length: 12 residues.

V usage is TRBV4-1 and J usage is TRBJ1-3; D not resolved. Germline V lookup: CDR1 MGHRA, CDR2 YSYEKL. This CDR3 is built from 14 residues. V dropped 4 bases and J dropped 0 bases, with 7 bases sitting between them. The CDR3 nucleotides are TGCGCCAGCAGCCTCTCAGACTCTGGAAACACCATATATTTT. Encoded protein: CASSLSDSGNTIYF.

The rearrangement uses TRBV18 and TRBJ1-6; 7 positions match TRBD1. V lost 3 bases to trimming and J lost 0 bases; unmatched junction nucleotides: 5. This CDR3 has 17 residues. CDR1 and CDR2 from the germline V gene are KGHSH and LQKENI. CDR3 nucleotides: TGTGCCAGCTCACCCCGGGGACAGAGCTCCTATAATTCACCCCTCCACTTT. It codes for CASSPRGQSSYNSPLHF.

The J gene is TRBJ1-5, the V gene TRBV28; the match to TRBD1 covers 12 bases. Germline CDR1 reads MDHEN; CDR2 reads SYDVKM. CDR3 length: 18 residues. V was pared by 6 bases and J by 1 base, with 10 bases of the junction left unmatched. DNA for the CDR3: TGTGCCAGCAGATCCCGGGACAGGGGGCGCCTGAGCAATCAGCCCCAGCATTTT. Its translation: CASRSRDRGRLSNQPQHF.

CDR3 protein: CASSFSGESVETQYF. The DNA of the CDR3 is TGTGCCAGCAGTTTTTCAGGGGAATCCGTGGAGACCCAGTACTTC. V gene TRBV27 combines with J gene TRBJ2-5, with D possibly being TRBD1 (6 bases). This CDR3 contains 15 residues. Trimming took off 3 bases at V and 5 bases at J, with 16 bases between the two ends. Germline lookup yields CDR1 MNHEY and CDR2 SMNVEV (reference sequence).

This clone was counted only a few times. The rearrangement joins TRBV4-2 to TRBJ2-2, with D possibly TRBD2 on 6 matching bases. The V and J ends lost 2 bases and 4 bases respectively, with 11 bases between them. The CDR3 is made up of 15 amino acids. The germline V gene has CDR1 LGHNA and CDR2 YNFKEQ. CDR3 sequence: CASSQQGLPTGELFF. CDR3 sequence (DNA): TGTGCCAGCAGCCAACAGGGACTTCCCACCGGGGAGCTGTTTTTT.

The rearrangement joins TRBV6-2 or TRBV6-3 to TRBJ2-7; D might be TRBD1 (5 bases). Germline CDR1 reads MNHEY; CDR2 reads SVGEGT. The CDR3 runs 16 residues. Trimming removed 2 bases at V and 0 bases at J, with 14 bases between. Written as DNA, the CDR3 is TGTGCCAGCAGTTACGGCAGGGCTCCACACTCCTACGAGCAGTACGTC. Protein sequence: CASSYGRAPHSYEQYV.

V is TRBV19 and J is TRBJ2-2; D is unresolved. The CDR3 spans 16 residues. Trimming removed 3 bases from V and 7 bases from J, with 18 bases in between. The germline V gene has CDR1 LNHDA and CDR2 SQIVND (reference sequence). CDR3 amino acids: CASSIGSALSGGELFF. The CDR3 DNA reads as TGTGCCAGTAGTATCGGGTCAGCCCTCAGTGGCGGGGAGCTGTTTTTT.

CDR3 in amino acids: CASSLFGGFYNEQFF. The CDR3 region has the DNA TGTGCCAGCAGCTTATTCGGCGGTTTCTACAATGAGCAGTTCTTC. The V gene is TRBV7-2, the J gene TRBJ2-1; unclear D gene. Germline values: CDR1 SGHTA, CDR2 FQGNSA. CDR3 length: 15 residues. The ends were cut back, 2 bases at V and 3 bases at J, with 11 bases in the middle.

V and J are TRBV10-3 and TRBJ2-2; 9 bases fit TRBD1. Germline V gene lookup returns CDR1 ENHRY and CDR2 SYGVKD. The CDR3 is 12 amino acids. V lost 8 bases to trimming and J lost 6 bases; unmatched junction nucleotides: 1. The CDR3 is CAIGDRAGELFF. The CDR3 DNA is TGTGCCATCGGGGACAGGGCCGGGGAGCTGTTTTTT.

In nucleotides, the CDR3 is TGTGCCAGCAGCCCCCAGGGACTAGCGGGAATTAGAAACATTCAGTACTTC. This codes for CASSPQGLAGIRNIQYF. The gene calls are TRBV14 and TRBJ2-4; 13 bases fit TRBD2. Losses at the gene ends were 4 bases for V and 6 bases for J; bases not matched to a gene: 9. This CDR3 has 17 amino acids. Germline lookup yields CDR1 SGHDN and CDR2 FVKESK. Full variable domain (outside the CDR3, taken from reference TRBV14 and TRBJ2-4): EAGVTQFPSHSVIEKGQTVTLRCDPISGHDNLYWYRRVMGKEIKFLLHFVKESKQDESGMPNNRFLAERTGGTYSTLKVQPAELEDSGVYFCASSPQGLAGIRNIQYFGAGTRLSVL.

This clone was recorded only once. The CDR3 nucleotides read TGTGCCAGCAATACCGATTGGGGGGGCCTTTACTTC. The encoded protein is CASNTDWGGLYF. The V and J genes are TRBV2 and TRBJ2-7; possibly TRBD2 for D (7 bases). V was pared by 7 bases and J by 13 bases, with 20 bases between. The CDR3 covers 12 residues. Per germline, CDR1 SNHLY and CDR2 FYNNEI.